These 29 T cell receptor beta chains were all obtained from the same sample, sequenced in a study of OX40 agonist ivuxolimab in advanced cancers. Only in-frame clones appear in the TCRdb table, and some are missing; sequencing was by immunoSEQ multiplex PCR. The data show under 20,000 clones, roughly 80% seen once. The sample was CD4+ or CD8+ T cells sorted from blood, taken in a trial of the OX40 agonist ivuxolimab. Receptors were obtained from an adult with an advanced solid tumor such as melanoma, head and neck, liver or kidney cancer.

The chain links TRBV28 to TRBJ2-1, with 10 bases that match TRBD2. V shed 5 bases and J 9 bases; nucleotides not matched to a gene: 7. This CDR3 comprises 14 residues. Germline V lookup: CDR1 MDHEN, CDR2 SYDVKM. CDR3 sequence reads: CASSESGRAVEQFF. The CDR3 region has the DNA TGTGCCAGCAGTGAGAGCGGGAGGGCCGTTGAGCAGTTCTTC.

The gene calls are TRBV7-9 and TRBJ2-1; TRBD2 aligns across 7 bases. From germline, CDR1 is SEHNR and CDR2 FQNEAQ (reference sequence). The CDR3 covers 16 residues. J was trimmed by 0 bases and V by 3 bases; bases with no gene match: 5. The CDR3 here is CASSFKAGYSYNEQFF. DNA of the CDR3: TGTGCCAGCAGCTTTAAAGCGGGGTACTCCTACAATGAGCAGTTCTTC.

This chain joins TRBV19 and TRBJ2-1; no definite D call. Per the germline V gene, CDR1 is LNHDA and CDR2 is SQIVND (reference sequence). Trimming took off 5 bases at V and 9 bases at J, with 8 bases between the two ends. CDR3 length equals 11 residues. The CDR3 spells CASSPIPEQFF. The CDR3, as DNA: TGTGCCAGTAGTCCCATCCCTGAGCAGTTCTTC.

The chain is built from TRBV9 and TRBJ1-2, with a weak D call TRBD1 (6 bases). Germline CDR1 SGDLS, CDR2 YYNGEE. Trimming cost V 4 bases and J 0 bases, with 22 bases left between them. CDR3 length: 18 amino acids. CDR3 in amino acids: CASSSMEQGRPPNYGYTF. CDR3 bases: TGTGCCAGCAGCTCTATGGAACAGGGACGTCCCCCTAACTATGGCTACACCTTC.

This clone was observed a handful of times. The rearrangement links TRBV11-2 to TRBJ2-2; D is uncertain. Germline V CDR1 and CDR2: SGHAT, FQNNGV. V lost 1 base and J lost 13, with 7 bases in between. CDR3 length: 11 residues. The CDR3 sequence: CASSLGARLFF. The CDR3 coding sequence is TGTGCCAGCAGCTTAGGAGCACGGCTGTTTTTT. Drawing the rest from reference TRBV11-2 and TRBJ2-2, the complete variable domain is EAGVAQSPRYKIIEKRQSVAFWCNPISGHATLYWYQQILGQGPKLLIQFQNNGVVDDSQLPKDRFSAERLKGVDSTLKIQPAKLEDSAVYLCASSLGARLFFGEGSRLTVL.

This clone is labeled large. The J gene is TRBJ1-2, the V gene TRBV28; D might be TRBD1 (5 bases). The V end lost 2 bases, the J end lost 3 bases, and 13 bases lay between the germline ends. The CDR3 length is 15 residues. Looked up from germline, CDR1 is MDHEN and CDR2 is SYDVKM. CDR3 sequence reads: CASSLQGSRYYGYTF. The CDR3 DNA follows: TGTGCCAGCAGTTTACAGGGATCCCGTTACTATGGCTACACCTTC.

The rearrangement uses TRBV15 and TRBJ1-1; TRBD1 might be the D (5 bases). The V gene's germline CDR1 is LNHNV and CDR2 YYDKDF (reference sequence). Trimming took 0 bases from V and 2 from J, leaving 10 bases between them. The CDR3 covers 15 residues. The chain's CDR3 is CATSRESGINTEAFF. In DNA, the CDR3 is TGTGCCACCAGCAGAGAGTCAGGGATCAACACTGAAGCTTTCTTT.

In DNA, the CDR3 is TGTGCCAGTAGTAGGACAGTCAACAATGAGCAGTTCTTC. This encodes CASSRTVNNEQFF. This chain joins TRBV19 and TRBJ2-1, with D tentatively TRBD1 (6 bases). There are 13 residues in the CDR3. Trimming cost V 4 bases and J 5 bases, with 9 bases left between them. CDR1 and CDR2 (germline): LNHDA, SQIVND (reference sequence).

This clone was recorded a few times. CDR3 sequence (DNA): TGTGCCAGCAGTTTATCCGTAGGGGGTAGTTACACCTTC. It yields the protein CASSLSVGGSYTF. The rearrangement uses TRBV27 and TRBJ1-2; tentatively, D is TRBD1 (6 bases). The ends were cut back, 0 bases at V and 11 bases at J, with 13 bases in the middle. Germline lookup yields CDR1 MNHEY and CDR2 SMNVEV (reference sequence). The CDR3 has 13 amino acids.

CDR3 in DNA: TGCAGCGCTCGGGATTGGGGCGCCGCAGATACGCAGTATTTT. Protein sequence: CSARDWGAADTQYF. J is TRBJ2-3 and V is TRBV29-1; tentatively, D is TRBD1 or TRBD2 (5 bases each). Germline values: CDR1 SQVTM, CDR2 ANQGSEA. This CDR3 spans 14 amino acids. The V end lost 7 bases, the J end lost 4 bases, and 18 bases lay between the germline ends.

This clone is deemed medium-sized. This chain connects TRBV15 to TRBJ2-1, with TRBD2 matching over 12 bases. The CDR3 loop spans 14 amino acids. J gave up 10 bases and V 2 bases, and 3 bases lay outside the gene matches. From germline, CDR1 is LNHNV and CDR2 YYDKDF (reference sequence). The CDR3 spells CATSRTSGRYEQFF. The CDR3 nucleotides are TGTGCCACCAGCAGAACTAGCGGGAGGTACGAGCAGTTCTTC.

This chain uses TRBV2 with TRBJ1-2; 10 nucleotides line up with TRBD1. Germline CDR1 SNHLY, CDR2 FYNNEI. The CDR3 extends over 17 amino acids. Trimming at V came to 7 bases and at J to 0 bases, leaving 11 bases not matched to a gene. Here the CDR3 DNA reads TGTGCCAGCACCCTGACAGGGGGCGAGGTTCCTAACTATGGCTACACCTTC. It yields the protein CASTLTGGEVPNYGYTF.

The chain uses TRBV10-2 and TRBJ2-1, with 8 bases matching TRBD1. There are 10 residues in the CDR3. The germline CDR1 and CDR2 sequences are WSHSY and SAAADI. The CDR3 DNA follows: TGCGCAACAGGGGGCAATGAGCAGTTCTTC. Protein sequence: CATGGNEQFF.

This clone appeared once. CDR3 residues: CASIPGWAAEFF. CDR3 in DNA: TGTGCCAGCATCCCAGGGTGGGCCGCAGAGTTTTTT. This chain uses TRBV9 with TRBJ2-2, with D possibly matching TRBD1 (5 bases). This CDR3 is built from 12 residues. Trimming removed 6 bases at V and 16 bases at J, with 19 bases between. Germline V gene lookup returns CDR1 SGDLS and CDR2 YYNGEE.

The gene calls are TRBV2 and TRBJ2-7, with D perhaps TRBD1 (6 bases). The CDR3 runs to 15 residues. The ends were cut back, 4 bases at V and 2 bases at J, with 15 bases in the middle. CDR1 is SNHLY, CDR2 FYNNEI, per germline. The CDR3 spells CASSVRQVGTYEQYF. The CDR3 nucleotides read TGTGCCAGCAGTGTCCGACAGGTCGGAACCTACGAGCAGTACTTC.

This chain connects TRBV29-1 to TRBJ2-3; a weak D match, TRBD1 (5 bases). The CDR3 length is 14 residues. Germline V lookup: CDR1 SQVTM, CDR2 ANQGSEA. Trimming took off 5 bases at V and 3 bases at J, with 15 bases between the two ends. In DNA, the CDR3 is TGCAGCGTTCCAGTAGGGGATTTGACAGATACGCAGTATTTT. Its protein is CSVPVGDLTDTQYF.

The chain joins TRBV9 to TRBJ2-3; 15 bases are shared with TRBD2. The V segment lost 3 bases and the J segment 5 bases; nucleotides outside the gene matches: 4. The CDR3 extends over 16 amino acids. Looked up from germline, CDR1 is SGDLS and CDR2 is YYNGEE. The CDR3 loop reads CASSEGLAGGRDTQYF. The CDR3 bases are TGTGCCAGCAGCGAGGGACTAGCGGGGGGAAGAGATACGCAGTATTTT.

V gene TRBV6-6 combines with J gene TRBJ2-7; D is possibly TRBD1 (6 bases). There are 13 residues in the CDR3. V lost 6 bases and J 2 bases, leaving 11 bases between the germline ends. Germline CDR1 MNHNY, CDR2 SVGAGI (reference sequence). CDR3 sequence reads: CASSPGAAYEQYF. CDR3 DNA sequence: TGTGCCAGCAGCCCAGGGGCGGCCTACGAGCAGTACTTC.

This chain uses TRBV15 with TRBJ1-4, with 9 positions matching TRBD1. The CDR3 has 15 residues. Trimming cost V 3 bases and J 7 bases; bases outside gene matches: 6. Per germline, CDR1 LNHNV and CDR2 YYDKDF (reference sequence). CDR3 DNA: TGTGCCACCAGCAGTGGAACAGGGGGCGCTGAAAAACTGTTTTTT. Translated: CATSSGTGGAEKLFF.

The chain joins TRBV10-3 to TRBJ1-2; unclear D gene. Trimming took off 3 bases at V and 6 bases at J, with 11 bases between the two ends. The germline CDR1 and CDR2 sequences are ENHRY and SYGVKD. The CDR3 sequence is 13 residues long. CDR3 coding DNA: TGTGCCATCAGTGATGTAACAGATCATGGCTACACCTTC. It codes for CAISDVTDHGYTF.

CDR3 sequence (DNA): TGCGCCAGCAGCCCGTTGGAGGGCAAGGGACAGCCCCAGCATTTT. Translation: CASSPLEGKGQPQHF. This chain connects TRBV4-1 to TRBJ1-5; D not certain. The CDR3 runs to 15 residues. CDR1 is MGHRA, CDR2 YSYEKL, per germline. The germline V and J ends were trimmed by 4 bases and 7 bases, with 17 bases remaining between them.

This chain links TRBV6-1 with TRBJ2-3; TRBD2 aligns across 9 bases. Germline V gives CDR1 MNHNS, CDR2 SASEGT. CDR3 length equals 20 residues. The J segment lost 1 base and the V segment lost 6 bases, leaving 20 bases of the junction unmatched. This CDR3 is CASSEWLAGAPASGTDTQYF. CDR3 sequence (DNA): TGTGCCAGCAGCGAATGGTTAGCGGGGGCCCCCGCCTCGGGCACAGATACGCAGTATTTT.

This clone appeared a single time. The chain has TRBV7-9 and TRBJ2-2; D gene unclear. The germline V and J ends were trimmed by 3 bases and 0 bases, with 8 bases remaining between them. CDR1 and CDR2 (germline): SEHNR, FQNEAQ (reference sequence). The CDR3 sequence is 15 residues long. For the CDR3, the DNA is TGTGCCAGCAGCTTTCCCACTCCGAACACCGGGGAGCTGTTTTTT. Translating it yields CASSFPTPNTGELFF.

The chain has TRBV6-1 and TRBJ2-1; D is perhaps TRBD1 (5 bases). Germline V gene data show CDR1 as MNHNS and CDR2 as SASEGT. V lost 0 bases to trimming and J lost 2 bases, with 11 bases between them. The CDR3 length is 16 residues. CDR3 sequence: CASSEATHRPYNEQFF. As DNA, the CDR3 is TGTGCCAGCAGTGAAGCCACCCACAGGCCCTACAATGAGCAGTTCTTC.

The chain employs TRBV7-9 and TRBJ1-3; 7 nucleotides align to TRBD1. Germline loops: CDR1 SEHNR, CDR2 FQNEAQ (reference sequence). The CDR3 loop spans 14 amino acids. J gave up 2 bases and V 5 bases, and 3 bases lay outside the gene matches. For the CDR3, the DNA is TGTGCCAGCAGCCGAACAGGGGCTGGAAACACCATATATTTT. This gives the protein CASSRTGAGNTIYF.

This sequence joins TRBV9 and TRBJ2-5; D not certain. V lost 3 bases to trimming and J lost 1 base, with 16 bases between them. The germline CDR1 and CDR2 sequences are SGDLS and YYNGEE. The CDR3 is made up of 16 amino acids. The CDR3 loop is CASSALGETTQETQYF. CDR3 nucleotides: TGTGCCAGCAGCGCCTTGGGCGAAACCACCCAAGAGACCCAGTACTTC.

The chain carries TRBV6-1 and TRBJ2-5; the D is unclear. The closer fit of TRBJ2-7 to the DNA end suggests the J call may be wrong. Germline V gene lookup returns CDR1 MNHNS and CDR2 SASEGT. The CDR3 spans 15 residues. CDR3 sequence reads: CASSEAAADPYEQYF. The CDR3 DNA sequence: TGTGCCAGCAGTGAAGCGGCTGCCGACCCCTACGAGCAGTACTTC.

The chain recombines TRBV7-9 with TRBJ2-1; 13 positions match TRBD2. This CDR3 comprises 16 residues. CDR1 and CDR2 (germline): SEHNR, FQNEAQ (reference sequence). Trimming cost V 2 bases and J 6 bases; bases outside gene matches: 4. CDR3 sequence reads: CASSLTLAGGSNEQFF. DNA for the CDR3: TGTGCCAGCAGCTTAACACTAGCGGGGGGGTCCAATGAGCAGTTCTTC. The full variable domain, completed using reference TRBV7-9 and TRBJ2-1, is DTGVSQNPRHKITKRGQNVTFRCDPISEHNRLYWYRQTLGQGPEFLTYFQNEAQLEKSRLLSDRFSAERPKGSFSTLEIQRTEQGDSAMYLCASSLTLAGGSNEQFFGPGTRLTVL.

The chain uses TRBV5-1 and TRBJ2-5; D is perhaps TRBD1 (7 bases). Germline V gene lookup returns CDR1 SGHRS and CDR2 YFSETQ. V was pared by 0 bases and J by 9 bases, with 30 bases between. The CDR3 is 19 residues long. The CDR3 DNA sequence: TGCGCCAGCAGCTTGGCCAGTGAAGGCGGGACAGTTCAATTGTGGGCCCAGTACTTC. Protein sequence: CASSLASEGGTVQLWAQYF.